The 8 T cell receptor beta chains presented below share a single source sample, sequenced in a study of blood T cell repertoires in COVID-19. Using immunoSEQ multiplex PCR, the repertoire was profiled, and TCRdb retains in-frame clones only, with some absent. This table has 150,000 to 200,000 clones, roughly 90% appearing once. The source material was PBMCs or T cells enriched from blood (not recorded which). The receptors come from a woman in her fifties or sixties who had recovered from COVID-19.

The chain is built from TRBV3-1 (or the pseudogene TRBV3-2) and TRBJ1-1, with 8 bases lining up with TRBD1. CDR3 size: 15 residues. The trim removed 4 bases at V and 0 bases at J, leaving 4 bases unmatched. Germline CDR1 LGHDT, CDR2 YNNKEL (reference sequence). The DNA for the CDR3 is TGTGCCAGCAGCCCCAGGACAGGGATGAACACTGAAGCTTTCTTT. Translating it yields CASSPRTGMNTEAFF.

The V gene is TRBV6-5, the J gene TRBJ2-5; 7 nucleotides agree with TRBD2. CDR1 and CDR2 from the germline V gene are MNHEY and SVGAGI. The CDR3 loop spans 16 amino acids. Germline trimming cut 0 bases from V and 4 bases from J; bases unmatched to any gene: 8. CDR3 sequence reads: CASSYSDGRAIETQYF. The CDR3 DNA follows: TGTGCCAGCAGTTACTCGGATGGGAGGGCCATAGAGACCCAGTACTTC.

A few counts support this clone. The chain carries TRBV6-5 and TRBJ2-1; 7 nucleotides agree with TRBD2. The germline gives CDR1 MNHEY, CDR2 SVGAGI. The CDR3 extends over 16 amino acids. The ends lost 2 bases at V and 10 bases at J; junction bases unmatched: 14. CDR3 region: CASSYRSGTLLREQFF. The CDR3 nucleotides read TGTGCCAGCAGTTACCGGAGCGGGACTCTCCTTAGGGAGCAGTTCTTC.

The chain joins TRBV19 to TRBJ2-4, with 7 nucleotides matching TRBD1. V was clipped by 3 bases and J by 1 base; unmatched bases: 9. CDR3 length: 17 residues. From germline, CDR1 is LNHDA and CDR2 SQIVND (reference sequence). CDR3 nucleotides: TGTGCCAGTAGTATTCAACAGGGGTATGATGCCAAAAACATTCAGTACTTC. Residues: CASSIQQGYDAKNIQYF.

The chain is built from TRBV6-1 and TRBJ2-7, with 7 bases matching TRBD1. Germline trimming cut 3 bases from V and 4 bases from J; bases unmatched to any gene: 3. The CDR3 totals 13 residues. The germline gives CDR1 MNHNS, CDR2 SASEGT. In DNA, the CDR3 is TGTGCCAGCAGTGAGGACAGGAGATACGAGCAGTACTTC. It is translated as CASSEDRRYEQYF.

The genes are TRBV4-1 and TRBJ2-1; 12 positions agree with TRBD2. The germline V gene encodes CDR1 MGHRA and CDR2 YSYEKL. The CDR3 loop spans 14 amino acids. V trimming: 4 bases; J trimming: 6 bases; junction bases outside the gene matches: 1. The CDR3 reads CASSPGLAGNEQFF. The CDR3 nucleotides are TGCGCCAGCAGCCCGGGACTAGCGGGCAATGAGCAGTTCTTC.

The CDR3 DNA reads TGTGCCAGCAGTGAAGCGGCTAGCGGGAGCTACGAGCAGTACTTC. Amino acids: CASSEAASGSYEQYF. The gene calls are TRBV6-1 and TRBJ2-7, with 10 bases fitting TRBD2. Germline loops: CDR1 MNHNS, CDR2 SASEGT. V trimming: 0 bases; J trimming: 3 bases; junction bases outside the gene matches: 2. The CDR3 loop spans 15 amino acids.

The rearrangement joins TRBV27 to TRBJ1-2, with D uncertain. The length of the CDR3 is 17 residues. Germline V gene lookup returns CDR1 MNHEY and CDR2 SMNVEV (reference sequence). The V end was cut by 0 bases, the J end by 4 bases, with 18 bases between. Here the CDR3 reads CASSLSLSAGAIYGYTF. The CDR3 DNA reads as TGTGCCAGCAGTTTATCGCTCTCCGCGGGCGCTATCTATGGCTACACCTTC.